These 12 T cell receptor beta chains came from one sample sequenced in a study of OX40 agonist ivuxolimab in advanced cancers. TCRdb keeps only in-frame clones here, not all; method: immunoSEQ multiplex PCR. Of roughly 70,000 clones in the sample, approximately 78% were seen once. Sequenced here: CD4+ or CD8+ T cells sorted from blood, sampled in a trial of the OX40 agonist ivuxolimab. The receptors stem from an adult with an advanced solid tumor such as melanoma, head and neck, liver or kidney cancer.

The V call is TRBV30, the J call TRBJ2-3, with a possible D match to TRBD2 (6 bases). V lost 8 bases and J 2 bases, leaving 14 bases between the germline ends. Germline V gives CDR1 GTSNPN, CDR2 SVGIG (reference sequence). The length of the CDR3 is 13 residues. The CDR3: CARGRLVTDTQYF. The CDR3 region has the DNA TGTGCCCGGGGAAGACTAGTCACAGATACGCAGTATTTT.

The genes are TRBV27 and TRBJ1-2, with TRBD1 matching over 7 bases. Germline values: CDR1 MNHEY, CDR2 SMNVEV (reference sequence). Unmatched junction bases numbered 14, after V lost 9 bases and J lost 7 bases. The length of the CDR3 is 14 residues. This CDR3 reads CASSSTGLGFGYTF. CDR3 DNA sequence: TGTGCCAGTTCCTCGACAGGGCTTGGGTTTGGCTACACCTTC.

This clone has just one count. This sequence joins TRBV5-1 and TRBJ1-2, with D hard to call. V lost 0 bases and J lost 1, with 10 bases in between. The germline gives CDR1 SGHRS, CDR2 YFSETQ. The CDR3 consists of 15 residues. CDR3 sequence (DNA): TGCGCCAGCAGCTTGGAGGCAGGTCGTAACTATGGCTACACCTTC. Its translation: CASSLEAGRNYGYTF.

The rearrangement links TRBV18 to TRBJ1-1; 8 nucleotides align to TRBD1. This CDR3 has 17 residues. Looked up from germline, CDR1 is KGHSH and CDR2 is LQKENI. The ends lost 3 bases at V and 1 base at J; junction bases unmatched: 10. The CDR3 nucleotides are TGTGCCAGCTCACCGGGGCAGGGGGCTGGAGAGAACACTGAAGCTTTCTTT. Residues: CASSPGQGAGENTEAFF.

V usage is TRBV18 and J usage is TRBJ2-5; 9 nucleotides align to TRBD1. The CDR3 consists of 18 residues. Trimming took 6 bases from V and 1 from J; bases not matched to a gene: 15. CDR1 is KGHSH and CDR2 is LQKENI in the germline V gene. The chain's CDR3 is CASSLTPPTGGFQETQYF. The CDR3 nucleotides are TGTGCCAGCTCCCTCACCCCGCCGACAGGGGGTTTCCAAGAGACCCAGTACTTC.

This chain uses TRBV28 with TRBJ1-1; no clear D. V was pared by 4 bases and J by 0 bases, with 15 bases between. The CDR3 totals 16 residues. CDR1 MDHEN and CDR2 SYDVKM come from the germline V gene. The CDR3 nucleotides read TGTGCCAGCAGTTCGGCTAAGGCAGCGGTGAACACTGAAGCTTTCTTT. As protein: CASSSAKAAVNTEAFF. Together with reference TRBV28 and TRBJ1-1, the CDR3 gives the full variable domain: DVKVTQSSRYLVKRTGEKVFLECVQDMDHENMFWYRQDPGLGLRLIYFSYDVKMKEKGDIPEGYSVSREKKERFSLILESASTNQTSMYLCASSSAKAAVNTEAFFGQGTRLTVV.

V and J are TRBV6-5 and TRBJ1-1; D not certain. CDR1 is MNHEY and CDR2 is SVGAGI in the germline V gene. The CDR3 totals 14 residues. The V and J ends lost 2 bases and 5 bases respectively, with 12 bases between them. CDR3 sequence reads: CASSYGPVRTEAFF. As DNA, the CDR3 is TGTGCCAGCAGTTACGGCCCGGTTAGGACTGAAGCTTTCTTT.

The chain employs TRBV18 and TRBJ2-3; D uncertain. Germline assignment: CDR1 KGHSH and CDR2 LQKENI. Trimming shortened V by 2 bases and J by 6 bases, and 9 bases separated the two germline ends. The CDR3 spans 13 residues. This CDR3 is CASSPGLGDTQYF. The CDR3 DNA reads TGTGCCAGCTCACCAGGTCTGGGGGATACGCAGTATTTT.

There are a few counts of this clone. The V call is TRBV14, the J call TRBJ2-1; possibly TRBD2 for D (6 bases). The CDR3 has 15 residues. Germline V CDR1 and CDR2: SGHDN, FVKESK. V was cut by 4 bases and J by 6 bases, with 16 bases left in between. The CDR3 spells CASSLVGSPVNEQFF. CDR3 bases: TGTGCCAGCAGCCTGGTCGGGAGCCCTGTCAATGAGCAGTTCTTC.

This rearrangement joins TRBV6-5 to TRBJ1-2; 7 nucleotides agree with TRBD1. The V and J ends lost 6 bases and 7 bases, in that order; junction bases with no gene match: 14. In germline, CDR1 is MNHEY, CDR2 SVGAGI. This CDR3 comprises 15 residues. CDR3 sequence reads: CASSPRQGWSGGYTF. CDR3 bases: TGTGCCAGCAGCCCCCGACAGGGCTGGTCTGGTGGCTACACCTTC.

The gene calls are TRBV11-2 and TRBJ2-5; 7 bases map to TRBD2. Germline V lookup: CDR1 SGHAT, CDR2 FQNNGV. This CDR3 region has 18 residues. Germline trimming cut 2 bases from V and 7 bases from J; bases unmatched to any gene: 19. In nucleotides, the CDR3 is TGTGCCAGCAGCTTAACCTTATTGGCTAGCGGAACCCAGGGGACCCAGTACTTC. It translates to CASSLTLLASGTQGTQYF. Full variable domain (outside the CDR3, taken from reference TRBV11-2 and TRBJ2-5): EAGVAQSPRYKIIEKRQSVAFWCNPISGHATLYWYQQILGQGPKLLIQFQNNGVVDDSQLPKDRFSAERLKGVDSTLKIQPAKLEDSAVYLCASSLTLLASGTQGTQYFGPGTRLLVL.

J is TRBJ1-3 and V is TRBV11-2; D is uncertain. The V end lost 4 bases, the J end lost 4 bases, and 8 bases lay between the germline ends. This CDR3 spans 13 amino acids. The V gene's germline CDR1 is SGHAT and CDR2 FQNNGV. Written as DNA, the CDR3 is TGTGCCAGCAGCTCCGGTGGGGGAAACACCATATATTTT. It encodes CASSSGGGNTIYF.